This TCR beta chain was identified in a study of blood T cell repertoires in COVID-19. Study overall: The United States, Italy and Spain supplied acute and convalescent COVID-19 samples.

Seattle patients were enrolled while actively infected and followed longitudinally. The sample holds one count of this clone. Profiled with immunoSEQ multiplex PCR; TCRdb holds only in-frame clones, not every one. The sample holds about 300,000 clones; just under 90% are singletons and the top ten take roughly 1.9%. The TCR originated in a woman in her 30s with COVID-19, enrolled during active disease. The sequencing sample was made of peripheral blood.

The chain's CDR3 is CASSENRGVWEKLFF. For the CDR3, the DNA is TGTGCCAGTAGTGAAAACAGGGGAGTTTGGGAAAAACTGTTTTTT. The gene calls are TRBV19 and TRBJ1-4; TRBD1 aligns across 7 bases. CDR3 length: 15 amino acids. Germline-derived CDR1 and CDR2 are LNHDA and SQIVND (reference sequence). The V gene end was trimmed by 5 bases and the J gene end by 8 bases; junction bases not matched to a gene: 11.